These T cell receptor beta chains were read from a single sample in a study of control samples from healthy donors and cancer patients. TCRdb keeps only in-frame clones here, not all; method: immunoSEQ multiplex PCR. This sample has about 120,000 clones, with roughly 88% found just once. The specimen sequenced was blood. The receptors shown here come from a man in his forties or fifties in good health. Both conserved end residues are part of each CDR3. Each record gives: J gene, D gene, clone size, V gene, CDR3 DNA, CDR3 protein. The D gene is left open where the match is weak. Only some rows state a clone size, as once, few, many or a class for expanded clones.

>TRBJ2-1|TRBD1|-|TRBV7-3
TGTGCCAGCAGCCTTTCCCCGGGACAGGGGGTCTATGAGCAGTTCTTC
CASSLSPGQGVYEQFF
>TRBJ2-3|-|-|TRBV7-9
TGTGCCAGCAGCTCTGGTAGCCATAGCACAGATACGCAGTATTTT
CASSSGSHSTDTQYF
>TRBJ2-7|-|-|TRBV4-1
TGCGCCAGCAGCCAATTGCTTTTCGACGAGCAGTACTTC
CASSQLLFDEQYF
>TRBJ2-1|-|few|TRBV7-3
TGTGCCAGCAGTTTGGACGGTAGCTCCTACAATGAGCAGTTCTTC
CASSLDGSSYNEQFF
>TRBJ2-3|-|-|TRBV5-4
TGTGCCAGCAGCTATATCGGTCGCCAGGGCACAGATACGCAGTATTTT
CASSYIGRQGTDTQYF
>TRBJ2-7|TRBD2|once|TRBV7-2
TGTGCCAGCAGCAGCGGGGGGAGCCCCGGGGAGCAGTACTTC
CASSSGGSPGEQYF
>TRBJ2-7|TRBD1|-|TRBV5-1
TGCGCCAGCAGTATCGGGACAGCCTACGAGCAGTACTTC
CASSIGTAYEQYF
>TRBJ1-1|-|once|TRBV5-1
TGCGCCAGCAGCTGGGGACAGAACACTGAAGCTTTCTTT
CASSWGQNTEAFF
>TRBJ2-3|-|-|TRBV4-1
TGCGCCAGCAGCCAAGAACGAGCGTCAGATACGCAGTATTTT
CASSQERASDTQYF
>TRBJ1-3|-|-|TRBV3-1/TRBV3-2
TGTGCCAGCAGCCAACCAGGGGCCTACTCTGGAAACACCATATATTTT
CASSQPGAYSGNTIYF
>TRBJ2-1|-|-|TRBV19
TGTGCCAGTAGCAACTCCAGGGTTGGCCACAATGAGCAGTTCTTC
CASSNSRVGHNEQFF
>TRBJ2-7|-|-|TRBV19
TGTGCCAGTAGTTCCCGGAAGGGGGGTTCGGGCGAGCAGTACTTC
CASSSRKGGSGEQYF
>TRBJ2-1|-|-|TRBV12-3/TRBV12-4
TGTGCCAGCAGCGCGCTTAGCGGAAATGAGCAGTTCTTC
CASSALSGNEQFF
>TRBJ2-1|TRBD1|-|TRBV12-3/TRBV12-4
TGTGCCAGCAGTATTACAGGGGGCCTGGTCTTC
CASSITGGLVF
>TRBJ2-3|-|-|TRBV7-9
TGTGCCAGCAGCGTCACAGGGGACTCCACAGATACGCAGTATTTT
CASSVTGDSTDTQYF
>TRBJ1-1|-|-|TRBV5-1
TGCGCCAGCAGCTCGGCACTGAACACTGAAGCTTTCTTT
CASSSALNTEAFF
>TRBJ1-1|-|-|TRBV10-1
TGCGCCAGCAGAGAGGGACCGAACACTGAAGCTTTCTTT
CASREGPNTEAFF
>TRBJ1-3|-|few|TRBV6-5
TGTGCCAGCAGGGGGGCCGGAGATCTAAACACCATATATTTT
CASRGAGDLNTIYF
>TRBJ1-4|-|-|TRBV30
TGTGCCTGGAGTGTACGCGAAAAACTGTTTTTT
CAWSVREKLFF
>TRBJ2-4|-|-|TRBV7-3
TGTGCCAGCAGCTTAACAGTCGGGTTAGGAAACATTCAGTACTTC
CASSLTVGLGNIQYF
>TRBJ1-2|-|-|TRBV3-1/TRBV3-2
TGTGCCAGCAGCCAAGAACATGGCAGTAGAGGCTACACCTTC
CASSQEHGSRGYTF
>TRBJ1-1|-|few|TRBV6-5
TGTGCCAGCAGTTCGAGGGGTGACACTGAAGCTTTCTTT
CASSSRGDTEAFF
>TRBJ1-1|-|-|TRBV29-1
TGCGGAGGGACACGCCAGGTCACTGAAGCTTTCTTT
CGGTRQVTEAFF
>TRBJ1-6|TRBD1|-|TRBV30
TGTGCCTGGAAGGGACAGGGTGGCCATTCACCCCTCCACTTT
CAWKGQGGHSPLHF
>TRBJ2-1|-|-|TRBV9
TGTGCCAGCAGCGCCTCCTTCGGGAATGAGCAGTTCTTC
CASSASFGNEQFF
>TRBJ1-1|TRBD1|-|TRBV3-1/TRBV3-2
TGTGCCAGCAGCCAACAGGGGGGGACTGAAGCTTTCTTT
CASSQQGGTEAFF
>TRBJ1-5|-|-|TRBV12-3/TRBV12-4
TGTGCCAGCAGTTTTCTCGGGCAGCCCCAGCATTTT
CASSFLGQPQHF
>TRBJ2-4|-|-|TRBV15
TGTGCCACCAGCAGGGGCCTCGGGGGTGCCAAAAACATTCAGTACTTC
CATSRGLGGAKNIQYF
>TRBJ2-1|TRBD1|once|TRBV25-1
TGTGCCAGCAGTGGAGACAGGGGGGCGGGCGATGAGCAGTTCTTC
CASSGDRGAGDEQFF
>TRBJ2-3|TRBD1|-|TRBV7-3
TGTGCCAGCAGCCGTTACCAACCGGGACAGGTGGGCACAGATACGCAGTATTTT
CASSRYQPGQVGTDTQYF
>TRBJ1-1|-|-|TRBV13
TGTGCCAGCAGCTCCGGGGGTCGGAACACTGAAGCTTTCTTT
CASSSGGRNTEAFF
>TRBJ1-1|-|-|TRBV3-1/TRBV3-2
TGTGCCACCAGGCGGGGGAACACTGAAGCTTTCTTT
CATRRGNTEAFF
>TRBJ1-3|TRBD1|-|TRBV9
TGTGCCAGCAGCTTGCGGACAGGGAGCTCTGGAAACACCATATATTTT
CASSLRTGSSGNTIYF
>TRBJ2-5|-|-|TRBV9
TGTGCCAGCAGCGTAGCAGCGTACCAAGAGACCCAGTACTTC
CASSVAAYQETQYF
>TRBJ1-1|-|-|TRBV11-3
TGTGCCAGCAGCCGAGGCCGGCCTGAAGCTTTCTTT
CASSRGRPEAFF
>TRBJ2-3|-|-|TRBV11-2
TGTGCCAGCAGCCCCCGGGACAAGAAATCGACAGATACGCAGTATTTT
CASSPRDKKSTDTQYF
>TRBJ2-7|-|-|TRBV18
TGTGCCAGCTCACCGGCCAGCTACGAGCAGTACTTC
CASSPASYEQYF
>TRBJ2-3|-|-|TRBV7-2
TGTGCCAGCAGCTTGAAGGGGCATACGCAGTATTTT
CASSLKGHTQYF
>TRBJ1-6|-|few|TRBV19
TGTGCCAGTAGTATGAAGGAGCGGCATTCACCCCTCCACTTT
CASSMKERHSPLHF
>TRBJ2-6|-|-|TRBV7-3
TGTGCCAGCAGCTCCCGATTTGAGGCCAACGTCCTGACTTTC
CASSSRFEANVLTF